This entry describes one T cell receptor beta chain. Its recognized antigen is unknown. No clone much larger than this one lies a single base away; base qualities are absent. In the paper's terms, the time point label means: week 47, end of study. Each vaccine dose was 300 ug of a 20-mer mutant IDH1 peptide in Montanide, given subcutaneously with topical imiquimod. Eight vaccinations were administered to patients in weeks 1, 3, 5, 7, 11, 15, 19 and 23, corresponding to visits V03 through V10. All donors had newly diagnosed IDH1-mutant astrocytomas of WHO grade 3 or 4 that showed loss of nuclear ATRX. The samples were drawn from NOA16, a multicentre, single-arm, open-label phase I trial in Germany that tested a mutant IDH1 peptide vaccine in humans for the first time. Genomic DNA for TCRB sequencing was isolated from EDTA blood with the DNeasy Blood and Tissue Kit. The germline V gene supplies CDR1 SGHRS and CDR2 YFSETQ. Taken from cysteine to phenylalanine, the CDR3 has 16 residues. CDR3 DNA only is kept here, 48 bases in frame from base 1. Trimming at the junction amounts to 1 base on V and 0 bases on J, and the germline ends lie 11 bases apart.

Library method: the immunoSEQ multiplex PCR assay. Following the manufacturer's protocol, the hsTCRB Kit was used to amplify rearranged TCR beta chain sequences. TCRB libraries were sequenced on an Illumina MiSeq. From the authors' description of their analysis: The kit vendor's proprietary platform handled demultiplexing, trimming and gene mapping. TCRdb carries this immuneACCESS record with in-frame sequences only. Its versions omit some clonotypes, under half of them owing to an unresolved V gene in the studies checked, with the rest unexplained. V and J calls and clone size are those listed in that table; D and trimming were worked out from the DNA. The sample contains about 33,000 clones, 65% to 85% of them found a single time. Together, the top ten hold roughly 9.8% of the sample. This sample is drawn from a study of a mutant IDH1 vaccine in newly diagnosed glioma (dated by TCRdb to the early 2020s). As for the study more broadly: In the chemotherapy-containing groups, vaccination started alongside temozolomide cycles, whereas in patients who had radiotherapy alone it started 4-6 weeks after radiotherapy. Peripheral blood was drawn at six visits: V03 (baseline), V05, V07, V10, V12 and V13. For exploratory analyses, around 23 treated patients had longitudinal TCRB deep sequencing done wherever samples were available. Prior to enrollment, standard therapy consisting of radiotherapy alone, temozolomide alone, or radiochemotherapy with temozolomide had been administered to patients, with the combination being received by most patients. The week-35 safety follow-up was designated visit V12, and the week-47 end of study was designated visit V13. Of the 25 to 40 patients who were treated, approximately 60% were male and roughly 38% were female, and the mean age was around 41 years. The study at large found these results: Pseudoprogression appeared unrelated to alterations in the top peripheral T cell clonotypes detected by TCRB sequencing. The authors noted that analyses of patient blood samples could not be reproduced because of sample limitations. Vaccine-induced immune responses across multiple MHC alleles were detected in approximately 93% of patients. Availability determined which PBMC samples were chosen for TCRB deep sequencing.

The receptor was derived from a man in his forties or fifties with glioma. This specimen consisted of PBMCs, obtained from a glioma patient whose treatment included an IDH1 peptide vaccine. The rearranged segments are TRBV5-1 and TRBJ2-1; the D gene is perhaps TRBD2, on 5 matching bases. The CDR3 amino acid sequence is: CASSLSSRSSYNEQFF. The nucleotides are TGCGCCAGCAGCTTGTCTAGCCGAAGCTCCTACAATGAGCAGTTCTTC.